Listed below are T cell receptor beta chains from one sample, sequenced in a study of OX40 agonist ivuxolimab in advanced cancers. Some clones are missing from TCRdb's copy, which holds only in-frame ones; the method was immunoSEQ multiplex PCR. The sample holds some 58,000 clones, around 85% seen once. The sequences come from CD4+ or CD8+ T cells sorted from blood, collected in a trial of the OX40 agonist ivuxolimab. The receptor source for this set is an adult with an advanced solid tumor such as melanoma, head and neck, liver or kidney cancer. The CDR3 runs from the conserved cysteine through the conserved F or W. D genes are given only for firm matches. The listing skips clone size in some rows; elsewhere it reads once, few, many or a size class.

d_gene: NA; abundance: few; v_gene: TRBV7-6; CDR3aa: CASSLGGDQPQHF
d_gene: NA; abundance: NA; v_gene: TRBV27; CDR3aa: CASRPGPFSAQFF
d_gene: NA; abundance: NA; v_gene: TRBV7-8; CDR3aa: CASSLGPSTDTQYF
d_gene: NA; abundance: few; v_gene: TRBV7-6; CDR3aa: CASSLRVWNEQFF
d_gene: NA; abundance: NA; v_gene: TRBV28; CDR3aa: CASIGSGYNEQFF
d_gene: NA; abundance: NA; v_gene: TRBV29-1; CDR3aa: CSASGRSSYEQYF
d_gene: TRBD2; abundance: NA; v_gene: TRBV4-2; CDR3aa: CASSQALAESYEQYF
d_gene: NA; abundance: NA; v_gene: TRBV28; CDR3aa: CASSLWIGGSDTGELFF
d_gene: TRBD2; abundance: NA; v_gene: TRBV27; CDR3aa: CASSSSSGSDRDTQYF
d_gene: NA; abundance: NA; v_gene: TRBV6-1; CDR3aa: CASSEVGDPFLYF
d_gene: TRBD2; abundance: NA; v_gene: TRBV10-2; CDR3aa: CASSESRLARPPTYEQYF
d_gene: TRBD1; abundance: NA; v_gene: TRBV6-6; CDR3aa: CASSSDRGIYYEQYF
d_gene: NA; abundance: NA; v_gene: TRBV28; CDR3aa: CASSPGPLRELFF
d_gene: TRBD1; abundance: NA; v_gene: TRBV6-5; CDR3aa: CASSLTGGHTEAFF
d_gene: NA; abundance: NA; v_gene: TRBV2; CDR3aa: CASSERGYTGELFF
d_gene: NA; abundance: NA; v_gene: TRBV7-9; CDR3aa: CASSTPQGTMNTQYF
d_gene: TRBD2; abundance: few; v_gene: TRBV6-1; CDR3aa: CASSWESGSFYEQYF
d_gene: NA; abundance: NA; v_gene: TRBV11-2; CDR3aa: CASSLDMVSPLHF
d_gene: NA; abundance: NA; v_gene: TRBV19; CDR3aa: CASRRQGPTGEQYF
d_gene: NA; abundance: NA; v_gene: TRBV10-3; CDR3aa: CAISEADQGSGELFF
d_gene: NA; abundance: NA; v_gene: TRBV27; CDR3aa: CASSLSGRANTEAFF
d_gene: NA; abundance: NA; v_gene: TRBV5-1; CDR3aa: CASSLQETQYF
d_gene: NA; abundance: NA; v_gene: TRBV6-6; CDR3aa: CASSYSRLGETQYF
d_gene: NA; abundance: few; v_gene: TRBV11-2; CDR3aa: CASSLYRGSNTYNEQFF
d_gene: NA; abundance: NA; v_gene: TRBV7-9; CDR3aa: CASSLFTEAFF
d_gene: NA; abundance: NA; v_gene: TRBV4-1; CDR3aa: CASSQALVVEQFF
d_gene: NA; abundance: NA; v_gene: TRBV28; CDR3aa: CASSPGWGNHGYTF
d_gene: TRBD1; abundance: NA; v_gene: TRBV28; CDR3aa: CASSLGQINTEAFF
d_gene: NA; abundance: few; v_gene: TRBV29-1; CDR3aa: CSMAGRGYEQYF
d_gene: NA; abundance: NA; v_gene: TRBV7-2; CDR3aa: CASSPQSLAQVYEQYF
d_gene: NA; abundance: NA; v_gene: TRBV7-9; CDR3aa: CASSLVSREREQFF
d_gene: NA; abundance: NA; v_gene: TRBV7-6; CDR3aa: CASSSGPGLYF
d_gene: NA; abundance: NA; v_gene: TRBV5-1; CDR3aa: CASSFSGAINYGYTF
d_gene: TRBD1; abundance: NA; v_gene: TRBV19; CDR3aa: CASSTRTGDTYEQYF
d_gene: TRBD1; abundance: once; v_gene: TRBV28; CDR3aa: CASSTPGQGGKLFF
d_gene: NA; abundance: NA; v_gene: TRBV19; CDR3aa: CASSIGASLREAFF
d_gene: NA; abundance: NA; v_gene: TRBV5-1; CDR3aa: CASSLNQGKVYEQYF
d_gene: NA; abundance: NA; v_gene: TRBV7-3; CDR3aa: CASSTQGGTQYF
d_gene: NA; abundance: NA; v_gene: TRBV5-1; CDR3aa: CASSRDIGNTIYF
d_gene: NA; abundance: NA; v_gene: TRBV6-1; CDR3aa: CASSRRQPNQPQHF
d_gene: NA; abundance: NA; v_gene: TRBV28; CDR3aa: CASSGARGLEPQHF
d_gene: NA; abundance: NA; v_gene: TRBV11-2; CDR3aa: CASSSGAVSNQPQHF
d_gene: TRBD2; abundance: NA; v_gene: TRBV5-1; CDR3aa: CASSLGLAGGPYEQYF
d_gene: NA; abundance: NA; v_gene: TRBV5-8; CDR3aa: CASSGATGSYTF
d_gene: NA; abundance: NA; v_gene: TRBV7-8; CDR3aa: CASSHLTISNEQFF
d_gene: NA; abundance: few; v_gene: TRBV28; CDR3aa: CASNPSGRSKNIQYF
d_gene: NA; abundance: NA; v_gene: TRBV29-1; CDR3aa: CSGASGANVLTF
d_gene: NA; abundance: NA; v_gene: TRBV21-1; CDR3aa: CASSGWDRGDEQYF
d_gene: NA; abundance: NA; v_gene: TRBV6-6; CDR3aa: CASSPLWRAIEAFF
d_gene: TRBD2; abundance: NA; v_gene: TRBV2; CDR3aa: CASGRGTSSYNEQFF